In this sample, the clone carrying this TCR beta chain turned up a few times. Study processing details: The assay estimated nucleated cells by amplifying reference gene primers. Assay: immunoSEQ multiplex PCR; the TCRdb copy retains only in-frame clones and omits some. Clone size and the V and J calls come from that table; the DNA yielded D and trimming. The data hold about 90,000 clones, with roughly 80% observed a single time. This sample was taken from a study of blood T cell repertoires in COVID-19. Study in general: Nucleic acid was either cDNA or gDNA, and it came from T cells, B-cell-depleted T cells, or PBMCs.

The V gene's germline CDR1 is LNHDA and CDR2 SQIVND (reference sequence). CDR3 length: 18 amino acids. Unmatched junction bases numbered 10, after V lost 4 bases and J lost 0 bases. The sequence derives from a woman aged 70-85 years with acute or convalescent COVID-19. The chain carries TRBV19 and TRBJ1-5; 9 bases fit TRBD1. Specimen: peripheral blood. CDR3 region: CASSTGDRVTYSNQPQHF. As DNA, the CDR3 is TGTGCCAGTAGTACGGGGGACAGGGTAACTTATAGCAATCAGCCCCAGCATTTT.